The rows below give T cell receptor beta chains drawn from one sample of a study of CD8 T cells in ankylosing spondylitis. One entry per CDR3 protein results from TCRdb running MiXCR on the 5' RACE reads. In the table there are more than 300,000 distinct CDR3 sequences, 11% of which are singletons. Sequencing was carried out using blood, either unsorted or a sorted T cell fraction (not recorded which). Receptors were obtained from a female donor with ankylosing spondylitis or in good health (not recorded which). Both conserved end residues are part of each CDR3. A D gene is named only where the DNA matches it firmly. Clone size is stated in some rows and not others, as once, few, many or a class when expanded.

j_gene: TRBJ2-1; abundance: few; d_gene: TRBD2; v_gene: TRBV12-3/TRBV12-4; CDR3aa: CASSHLGAGAGGEQFF; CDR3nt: TGTGCCAGCAGTCACCTAGGAGCGGGGGCCGGCGGTGAGCAGTTCTTC
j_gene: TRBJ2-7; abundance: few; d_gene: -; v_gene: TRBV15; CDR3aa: CATSRDLGASYEQYF; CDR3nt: TGTGCCACCAGCAGAGATCTGGGGGCCTCCTACGAGCAGTACTTC
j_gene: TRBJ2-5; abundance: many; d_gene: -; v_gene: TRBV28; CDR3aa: CASSARPESVSQYF; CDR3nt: TGTGCCAGCAGTGCCCGCCCAGAAAGCGTCTCCCAGTACTTC
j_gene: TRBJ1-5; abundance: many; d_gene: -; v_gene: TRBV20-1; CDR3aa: CSAISGEMNQPQHF; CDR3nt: TGCAGTGCTATATCAGGGGAGATGAATCAGCCCCAGCATTTT
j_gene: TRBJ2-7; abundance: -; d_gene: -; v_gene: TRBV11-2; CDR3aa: CASSFLTRTLDLKAYEQYF; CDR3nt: TGTGCCAGCAGCTTCCTTACCCGAACTCTGGACCTTAAGGCCTACGAGCAGTACTTC
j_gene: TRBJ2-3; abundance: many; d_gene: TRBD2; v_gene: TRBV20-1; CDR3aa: CSASPLSLGGGPRRTDTQYF; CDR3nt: TGCAGTGCTAGTCCCCTATCGCTAGGCGGGGGGCCTCGACGCACAGATACGCAGTATTTT
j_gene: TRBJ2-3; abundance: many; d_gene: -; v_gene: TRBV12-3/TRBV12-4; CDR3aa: CASSPPHGRTSTDTQYF; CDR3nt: TGTGCCAGCAGTCCGCCTCACGGACGGACTAGCACAGATACGCAGTATTTT
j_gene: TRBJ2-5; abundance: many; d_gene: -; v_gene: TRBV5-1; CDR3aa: CASSLDQVTQYF; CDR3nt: TGCGCCAGCAGCTTGGACCAAGTGACCCAGTACTTC
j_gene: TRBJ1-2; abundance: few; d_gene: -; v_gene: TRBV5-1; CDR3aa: CASSPVGVIAYGYTF; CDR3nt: TGCGCCAGCAGCCCGGTCGGAGTGATCGCTTATGGCTACACCTTC
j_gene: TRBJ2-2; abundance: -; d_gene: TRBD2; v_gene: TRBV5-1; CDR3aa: CASSWSGDANTGELFF; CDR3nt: TGCGCCAGCAGCTGGAGCGGGGACGCGAACACCGGGGAGCTGTTTTTT
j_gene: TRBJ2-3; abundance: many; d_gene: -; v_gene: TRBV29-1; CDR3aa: CSVELGVGDTQYF; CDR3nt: TGCAGCGTTGAACTGGGAGTCGGAGATACGCAGTATTTT
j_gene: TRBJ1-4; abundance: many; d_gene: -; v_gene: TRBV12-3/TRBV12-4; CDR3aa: CASSLAVTSSNEKLFF; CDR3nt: TGTGCCAGCAGTTTAGCGGTTACGAGCTCTAATGAAAAACTGTTTTTT
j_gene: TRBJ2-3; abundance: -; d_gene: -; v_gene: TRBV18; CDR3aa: CASSPQRTASSTDTQYF; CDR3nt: TGTGCCAGCTCACCGCAAAGGACAGCCTCTAGCACAGATACGCAGTATTTT
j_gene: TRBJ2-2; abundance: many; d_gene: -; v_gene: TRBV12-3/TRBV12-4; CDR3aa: CASSLQGWVGELFF; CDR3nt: TGTGCCAGCAGTTTACAGGGGTGGGTCGGGGAGCTGTTTTTT
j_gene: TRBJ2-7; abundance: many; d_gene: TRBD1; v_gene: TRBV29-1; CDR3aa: CSAGNWTGWYYEQYF; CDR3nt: TGCAGCGCCGGGAACTGGACAGGGTGGTACTACGAGCAGTACTTC
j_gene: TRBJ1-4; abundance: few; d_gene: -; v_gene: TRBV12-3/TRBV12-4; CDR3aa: CASRSQSNEKLFF; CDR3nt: TGTGCCAGCCGCTCGCAGTCTAATGAAAAACTGTTTTTT
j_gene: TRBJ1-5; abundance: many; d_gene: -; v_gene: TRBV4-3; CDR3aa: CASSQDPAGGSNQPQHF; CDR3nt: TGCGCCAGCAGCCAAGACCCCGCCGGGGGCAGCAATCAGCCCCAGCATTTT
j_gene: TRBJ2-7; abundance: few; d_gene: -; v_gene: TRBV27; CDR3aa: CASSSRGGPYEQYF; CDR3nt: TGTGCCAGCAGTTCCCGGGGCGGGCCCTACGAGCAGTACTTC
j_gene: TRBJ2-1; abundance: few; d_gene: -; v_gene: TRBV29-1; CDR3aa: CSARTGTNEQFF; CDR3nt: TGCAGCGCCCGCACAGGGACCAATGAGCAGTTCTTC
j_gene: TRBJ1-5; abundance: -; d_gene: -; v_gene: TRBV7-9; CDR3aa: CASSEGIYQPQHF; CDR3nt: TGTGCCAGCAGCGAAGGGATTTATCAGCCCCAGCATTTT
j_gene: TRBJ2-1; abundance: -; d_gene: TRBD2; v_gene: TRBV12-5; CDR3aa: CASVQAGTSGIHEQFF; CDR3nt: TGTGCTAGTGTACAGGCCGGGACTAGCGGGATCCATGAGCAGTTCTTC
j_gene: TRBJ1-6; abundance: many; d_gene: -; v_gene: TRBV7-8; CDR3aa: CASSSGGIGGSPLHF; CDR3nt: TGTGCCAGCAGCTCGGGGGGGATTGGTGGTTCACCCCTCCACTTT
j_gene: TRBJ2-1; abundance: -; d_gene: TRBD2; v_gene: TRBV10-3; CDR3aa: CTISSYFPFAGGYYNEQFF; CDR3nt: TGTACCATCAGTTCATATTTCCCCTTTGCGGGAGGGTACTACAATGAGCAGTTCTTC
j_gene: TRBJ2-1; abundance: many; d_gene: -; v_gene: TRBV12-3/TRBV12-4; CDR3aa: CASSSTRNEQFF; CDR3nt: TGTGCCAGCAGCTCGACTAGAAACGAGCAGTTCTTC
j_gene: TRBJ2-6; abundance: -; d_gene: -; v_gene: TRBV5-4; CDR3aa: CASIKEQVSGANVLTF; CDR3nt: TGTGCCAGCATCAAGGAGCAGGTCTCTGGGGCCAACGTCCTGACTTTC
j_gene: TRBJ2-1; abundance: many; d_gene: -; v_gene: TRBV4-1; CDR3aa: CASEGLSRAILDEQFF; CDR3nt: TGCGCCAGCGAAGGCTTGTCCAGGGCAATCCTCGATGAGCAGTTCTTC
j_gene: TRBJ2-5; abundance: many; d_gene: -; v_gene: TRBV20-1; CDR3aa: CSARDNLRGTQYF; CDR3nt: TGCAGTGCTAGAGACAACCTACGGGGGACCCAGTACTTC
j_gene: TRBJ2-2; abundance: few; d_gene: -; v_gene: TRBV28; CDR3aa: CASSSGTRQHRELFF; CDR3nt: TGTGCCAGCAGTTCCGGGACAAGACAACACCGGGAGCTGTTTTTT
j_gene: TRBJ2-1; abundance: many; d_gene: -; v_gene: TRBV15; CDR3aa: CATSPPGISGNEQFF; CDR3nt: TGTGCCACCAGCCCACCAGGGATCAGTGGCAATGAGCAGTTCTTC
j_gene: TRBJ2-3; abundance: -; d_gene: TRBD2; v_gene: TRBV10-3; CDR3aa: CAISDRVGRAADTQYF; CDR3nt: TGTGCCATCAGTGACCGGGTGGGGAGGGCCGCAGATACGCAGTATTTT
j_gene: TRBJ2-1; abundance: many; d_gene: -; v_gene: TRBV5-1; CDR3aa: CASSLAGRGEVTSYNEQFF; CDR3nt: TGCGCCAGCAGCTTGGCCGGGCGAGGGGAGGTGACCTCCTACAATGAGCAGTTCTTC
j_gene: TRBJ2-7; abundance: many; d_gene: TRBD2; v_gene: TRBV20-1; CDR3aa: CSATRTSGSTEQYF; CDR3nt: TGCAGTGCTACCCGGACTAGCGGGAGCACAGAACAGTACTTC
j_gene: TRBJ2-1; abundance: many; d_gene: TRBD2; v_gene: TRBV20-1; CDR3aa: CSAIVAGGSTSYNEQFF; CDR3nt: TGCAGTGCAATCGTAGCGGGAGGAAGCACCTCCTACAATGAGCAGTTCTTC
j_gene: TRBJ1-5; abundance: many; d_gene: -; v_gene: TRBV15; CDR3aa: CATSREISNQPQHF; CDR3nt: TGTGCCACCAGCAGGGAGATTAGCAATCAGCCCCAGCATTTT
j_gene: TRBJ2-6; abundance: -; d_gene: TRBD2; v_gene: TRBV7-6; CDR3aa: CASSLSGIGSGANVLTF; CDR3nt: TGTGCCAGCAGCTTGAGCGGGATAGGGTCTGGGGCCAACGTCCTGACTTTC
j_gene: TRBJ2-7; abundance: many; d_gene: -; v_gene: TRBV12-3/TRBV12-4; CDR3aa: CASSLMVYEQYF; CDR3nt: TGTGCCAGCAGTCTGATGGTCTACGAGCAGTACTTC
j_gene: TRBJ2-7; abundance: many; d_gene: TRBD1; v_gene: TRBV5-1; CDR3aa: CASSYSTGGESYEQYF; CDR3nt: TGCGCCAGCAGCTACTCAACAGGGGGCGAGTCCTACGAGCAGTACTTC
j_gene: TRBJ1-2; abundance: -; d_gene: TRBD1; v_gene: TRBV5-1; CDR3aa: CASSLGPGQGFYGYTF; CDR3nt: TGCGCCAGCAGCTTGGGGCCGGGACAGGGTTTTTATGGCTACACCTTC
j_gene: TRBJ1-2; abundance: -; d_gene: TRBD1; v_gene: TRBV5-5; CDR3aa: CASSLEGTDYGYTF; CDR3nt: TGTGCCAGCAGCTTGGAGGGGACAGACTATGGCTACACCTTC
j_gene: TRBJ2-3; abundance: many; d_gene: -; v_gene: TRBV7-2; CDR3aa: CASSSQWTSTDTQYF; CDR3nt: TGTGCCAGCAGCTCCCAGTGGACTAGCACAGATACGCAGTATTTT
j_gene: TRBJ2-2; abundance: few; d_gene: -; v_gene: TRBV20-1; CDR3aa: CSARVTGPAGELFF; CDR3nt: TGCAGTGCTAGAGTTACGGGTCCGGCCGGGGAGCTGTTTTTT
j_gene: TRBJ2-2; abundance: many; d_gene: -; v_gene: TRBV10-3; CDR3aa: CAISGLGGGELFF; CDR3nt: TGTGCCATCAGTGGACTAGGGGGCGGGGAGCTGTTTTTT